What follows are 21 T cell receptor beta chains derived from one specimen sequenced in a study of identical twins. MiXCR was run by TCRdb on the 5' RACE reads, yielding one entry per CDR3 protein. The repertoire holds around 480,000 distinct CDR3 sequences, with 14% as singletons. The sample was also reused in another study, on yellow fever vaccine responses in identical twins.

Sample: CD4+ T cells sorted from blood. Receptors were obtained from a woman between 18 and 29 years old in good health.

This clonotype was picked up a small number of times. The genes are TRBV29-1 and TRBJ2-7; TRBD2 matches 7 bases. This CDR3 is 13 amino acids long. Germline V CDR1 and CDR2: SQVTM, ANQGSEA. Germline trimming cut 5 bases from V and 1 base from J; bases unmatched to any gene: 5. The CDR3 is CSVSLAASYEQYF. In DNA, the CDR3 is TGCAGCGTTTCCCTAGCGGCTTCCTACGAGCAGTACTTC.

The CDR3 protein is CSARVGGDNSPLHF. For the CDR3, the DNA is TGCAGTGCTAGAGTGGGTGGTGATAATTCACCCCTCCACTTT. The genes are TRBV20-1 and TRBJ1-6; D call uncertain. Germline V lookup: CDR1 DFQATT, CDR2 SNEGSKA (reference sequence). Trimming shortened V by 1 base and J by 5 bases, and 9 bases separated the two germline ends. The CDR3 sequence is 14 residues long.

This clonotype was detected ten times or more. The chain has TRBV28 and TRBJ2-4; D may match TRBD1 or TRBD2 (5 bases each). The V gene lost 5 bases and the J gene lost 0 bases, with 20 bases spanning the gap. Germline assignment: CDR1 MDHEN and CDR2 SYDVKM. The CDR3 has 18 amino acids. The CDR3 protein is CASSLSGLAGLAKNIQYF. The CDR3 DNA reads as TGTGCCAGCAGTCTATCAGGGCTTGCCGGACTAGCCAAAAACATTCAGTACTTC.

The chain carries TRBV7-2 and TRBJ2-1; tentatively, D is TRBD1 (6 bases). CDR3 length equals 12 residues. Germline V lookup: CDR1 SGHTA, CDR2 FQGNSA. Between the trimmed V and J ends, which lost 3 bases and 11 bases, there was a span of 11 bases. Here the CDR3 DNA reads TGTGCCAGCAGCTTCCCGACAGGCCAGCAGTTCTTC. As protein: CASSFPTGQQFF. Together with reference TRBV7-2 and TRBJ2-1, the CDR3 gives the full variable domain: GAGVSQSPSNKVTEKGKDVELRCDPISGHTALYWYRQSLGQGLEFLIYFQGNSAPDKSGLPSDRFSAERTGGSVSTLTIQRTQQEDSAVYLCASSFPTGQQFFGPGTRLTVL.

This clonotype was observed a handful of times. J is TRBJ2-3 and V is TRBV27, with TRBD1 matching 7 bases. This CDR3 spans 12 amino acids. V lost 5 bases and J lost 6; bases outside the gene matches: 2. Germline assignment: CDR1 MNHEY and CDR2 SMNVEV (reference sequence). The DNA for the CDR3 is TGTGCCAGCAGTGACAGGGCTGATACGCAGTATTTT. Translation: CASSDRADTQYF.

The rearrangement uses TRBV5-4 and TRBJ2-7; maybe TRBD2 (5 bases). The CDR3 is 16 residues long. CDR1 and CDR2 from the germline V gene are SGHNT and YYREEE (reference sequence). Trimming took 4 bases from V and 0 from J, leaving 17 bases between them. The CDR3 region is CASSPSRSGFSYEQYF. The CDR3 DNA reads as TGTGCCAGCAGCCCGTCGCGGTCGGGATTCTCCTACGAGCAGTACTTC.

This chain connects TRBV15 to TRBJ2-3; D is perhaps TRBD2 (5 bases). The V gene lost 1 base and the J gene lost 7 bases, with 12 bases spanning the gap. Germline-derived CDR1 and CDR2 are LNHNV and YYDKDF (reference sequence). This CDR3 is built from 14 residues. The CDR3 DNA is TGTGCCACCAGCAGAGGAGGGAGTTGGTATACGCAGTATTTT. Its translation is CATSRGGSWYTQYF.

The chain joins TRBV6-2 or TRBV6-3 to TRBJ1-2; 7 bases map to TRBD1. The CDR3 has 13 amino acids. V dropped 6 bases and J dropped 6; count of bases not matched to a gene: 7. CDR1 is MNHEY, CDR2 SVGEGT, per germline. The CDR3 region is CASSNRGTDGYTF. DNA for the CDR3: TGTGCCAGCAGCAACAGGGGAACGGATGGCTACACCTTC.

This clonotype appeared many times. V gene TRBV24-1 combines with J gene TRBJ2-3; TRBD2 matches at 15 bases. The V segment lost 3 bases and the J segment 5 bases; nucleotides outside the gene matches: 5. The length of the CDR3 is 17 residues. CDR1 and CDR2 (germline): KGHDR, SFDVKD. The DNA for the CDR3 is TGTGCCACCAGTGATCTACGGACTAGCGGGGGGGTAGATACGCAGTATTTT. This encodes CATSDLRTSGGVDTQYF.

The chain carries TRBV30 and TRBJ2-1; 7 bases fit TRBD2. V trimming: 4 bases; J trimming: 6 bases; junction bases outside the gene matches: 6. This CDR3 spans 13 amino acids. Germline-derived CDR1 and CDR2 are GTSNPN and SVGIG (reference sequence). The CDR3 loop is CAWNQGLGNEQFF. The DNA for the CDR3 is TGTGCCTGGAACCAAGGACTAGGCAATGAGCAGTTCTTC. The variable domain in full, completed from reference TRBV30 and TRBJ2-1, reads SQTIHQWPATLVQPVGSPLSLECTVEGTSNPNLYWYRQAAGRGLQLLFYSVGIGQISSEVPQNLSASRPQDRQFILSSKKLLLSDSGFYLCAWNQGLGNEQFFGPGTRLTVL.

The sample holds a few counts of this clonotype. This chain connects TRBV4-3 to TRBJ2-1; TRBD2 agrees at 13 bases. CDR3 length: 18 residues. V dropped 4 bases and J dropped 7; count of bases not matched to a gene: 13. Germline CDR1 reads LGHNA; CDR2 reads YSLEER. DNA of the CDR3: TGCGCCAGCAGCCGCGTGATAACCGGGACTAGCGGGATAAATGAGCAGTTCTTC. Amino acids: CASSRVITGTSGINEQFF.

In this sample, this clonotype turned up many times. CDR3 protein: CASSYPGQGADTGELFF. As DNA, the CDR3 is TGTGCCAGCAGTTACCCGGGACAGGGGGCCGACACCGGGGAGCTGTTTTTT. This chain joins TRBV6-5 and TRBJ2-2; 12 bases align to TRBD1. Trimming cost V 2 bases and J 3 bases; bases outside gene matches: 4. The V gene's germline CDR1 is MNHEY and CDR2 SVGAGI. This CDR3 is 17 amino acids long.

The J gene is TRBJ2-6, the V gene TRBV12-3 or TRBV12-4; tentative D call: TRBD2 (6 bases). The CDR3 has 17 residues. V was pared by 5 bases and J by 1 base, with 15 bases between. This CDR3 is CASSNPGRGSGANVLTF. The DNA for the CDR3 is TGTGCCAGCAGTAATCCGGGACGGGGGTCTGGGGCCAACGTCCTGACTTTC.

This chain joins TRBV28 and TRBJ2-7; the match to TRBD1 covers 8 bases. Germline CDR1 MDHEN, CDR2 SYDVKM. The CDR3 is 15 amino acids. J gave up 0 bases and V 8 bases, and 9 bases lay outside the gene matches. CDR3 residues: CASGGQGRFSYEQYF. The CDR3 nucleotides are TGTGCCAGCGGAGGACAGGGCCGTTTCTCCTACGAGCAGTACTTC.

The sample holds many counts of this clonotype. The chain is built from TRBV24-1 and TRBJ2-7; 7 bases are shared with TRBD1. CDR3 size: 15 residues. V lost 2 bases, J lost 4 bases, and 7 bases stayed unmatched. Per the germline V gene, CDR1 is KGHDR and CDR2 is SFDVKD. For the CDR3, the DNA is TGTGCCACCAGTGATTCTACCCGACAGGGATACGAGCAGTACTTC. Its translation is CATSDSTRQGYEQYF.

This clonotype appeared a few times. CDR3 nucleotides: TGTGCCAGCAGCACGAGACTGGACAGGGACACCCCGTTTGCCGGGGAGCTGTTTTTT. Translation gives CASSTRLDRDTPFAGELFF. V usage is TRBV28 and J usage is TRBJ2-2; 8 bases are shared with TRBD1. The CDR3 has 19 amino acids. Germline CDR1 is MDHEN and CDR2 is SYDVKM. J was trimmed by 6 bases and V by 6 bases; bases with no gene match: 21.

This chain uses TRBV18 with TRBJ1-1; perhaps TRBD1 as D (5 bases). The CDR3 is 13 residues long. Germline CDR1 KGHSH, CDR2 LQKENI. V shed 6 bases and J shed 3 bases, with 11 bases lying between them. Here the CDR3 reads CASSRVRDTEAFF. Written as DNA, the CDR3 is TGTGCCAGCTCCAGGGTACGGGACACTGAAGCTTTCTTT.

This clonotype was counted only a few times. V usage is TRBV6-1 and J usage is TRBJ2-5, with D possibly being TRBD1 (6 bases). In germline, CDR1 is MNHNS, CDR2 SASEGT. The V and J ends lost 4 bases and 1 base respectively, with 13 bases between them. The CDR3 has 15 residues. CDR3 coding DNA: TGTGCCAGCAGTGTTACACAGGGACGCCAAGAGACCCAGTACTTC. This codes for CASSVTQGRQETQYF.

Written as DNA, the CDR3 is TGTGCCTGGACCGCGGTAGGGGAGACCCAGTACTTC. It yields the protein CAWTAVGETQYF. The V and J genes are TRBV30 and TRBJ2-5; D is undetermined. The CDR3 is 12 residues long. The V and J ends lost 4 bases and 5 bases respectively, with 11 bases between them. The germline gives CDR1 GTSNPN, CDR2 SVGIG (reference sequence).

The chain uses TRBV27 and TRBJ2-7, with 9 bases matching TRBD2. Trimming at V came to 6 bases and at J to 0 bases, leaving 6 bases not matched to a gene. The CDR3 has 15 residues. Per germline, CDR1 MNHEY and CDR2 SMNVEV (reference sequence). The CDR3 DNA is TGTGCCAGCAGCCACACTAGCGGGTCCTCCTACGAGCAGTACTTC. This gives the protein CASSHTSGSSYEQYF.

This clonotype was detected only a few times. The J gene is TRBJ1-2, the V gene TRBV7-2, with D unresolved. V dropped 0 bases and J dropped 4 bases, with 9 bases sitting between them. CDR1 is SGHTA and CDR2 is FQGNSA in the germline V gene. The CDR3 loop spans 14 amino acids. The CDR3 loop reads CASSLAIGFYGYTF. The CDR3 DNA reads TGTGCCAGCAGCTTAGCAATTGGATTCTATGGCTACACCTTC.